This T cell receptor (beta chain) emerged from a study of CD8+CD57+ T cells in acquired aplastic anemia. Study context: Sorted CD4+ and CD8+ cell DNA averaged roughly 3.2 ug.

This clonotype is categorized as medium-sized. No antigen is known for it. Profiles of TCR beta VDJ and CDR3 were generated from a genomic DNA template. TCRdb fed the reads into MiXCR, producing one record per CDR3 protein. The sample records some 64,000 distinct CDR3 sequences, around 50% being singletons. This CDR3 is built from 15 residues. Unmatched junction bases numbered 8, after V lost 4 bases and J lost 4 bases. CDR1 and CDR2 (germline): LNHDA, SQIVND (reference sequence). Whole-study results and caveats: Simpson's diversity of CD8+ cells was not significantly different in patients compared with controls. Patients and controls shared twenty-nine CD8+ CDR3 sequences, which appeared highly expressed in patients and within their immunodominant clones.

The specimen was sorted CD4+, CD8+, or CD8+CD57+ T cells (not recorded which) from PBMCs. The J gene is TRBJ2-3, the V gene TRBV19; TRBD2 agrees at 7 bases. This TCR derives from a human donor in good health, serving as a control. This CDR3 reads CASSTLAGVADTQYF. In DNA form, the CDR3 reads TGTGCCAGTAGTACTTTGGCGGGAGTGGCAGATACGCAGTATTTT.